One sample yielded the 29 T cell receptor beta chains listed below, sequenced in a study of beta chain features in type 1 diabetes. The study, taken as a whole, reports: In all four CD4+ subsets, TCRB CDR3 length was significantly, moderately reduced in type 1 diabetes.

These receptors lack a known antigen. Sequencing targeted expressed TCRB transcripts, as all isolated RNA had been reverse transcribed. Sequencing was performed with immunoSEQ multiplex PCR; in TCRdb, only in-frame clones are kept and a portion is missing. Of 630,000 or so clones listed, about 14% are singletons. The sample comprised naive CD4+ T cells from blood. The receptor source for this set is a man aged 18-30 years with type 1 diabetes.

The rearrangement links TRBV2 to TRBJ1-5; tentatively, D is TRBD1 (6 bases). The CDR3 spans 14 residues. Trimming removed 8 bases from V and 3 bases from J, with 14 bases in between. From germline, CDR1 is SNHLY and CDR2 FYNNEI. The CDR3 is CASQMGQHNQPQHF. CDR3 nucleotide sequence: TGTGCCAGCCAAATGGGACAACACAATCAGCCCCAGCATTTT.

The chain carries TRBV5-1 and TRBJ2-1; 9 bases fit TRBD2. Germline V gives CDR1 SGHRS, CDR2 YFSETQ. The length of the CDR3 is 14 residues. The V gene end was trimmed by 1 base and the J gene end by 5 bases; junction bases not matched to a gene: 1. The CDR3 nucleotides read TGCGCCAGCAGCTTGCGACTAGCGGACAATGAGCAGTTCTTC. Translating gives CASSLRLADNEQFF. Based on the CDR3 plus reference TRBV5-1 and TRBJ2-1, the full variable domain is KAGVTQTPRYLIKTRGQQVTLSCSPISGHRSVSWYQQTPGQGLQFLFEYFSETQRNKGNFPGRFSGRQFSNSRSEMNVSTLELGDSALYLCASSLRLADNEQFFGPGTRLTVL.

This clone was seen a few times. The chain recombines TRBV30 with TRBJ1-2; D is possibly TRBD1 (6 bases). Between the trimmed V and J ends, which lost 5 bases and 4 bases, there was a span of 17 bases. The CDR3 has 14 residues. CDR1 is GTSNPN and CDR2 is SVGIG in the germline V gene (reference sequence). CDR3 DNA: TGTGCCTGGTTATCCGGGGCGGGGGCCTATGGCTACACCTTC. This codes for CAWLSGAGAYGYTF. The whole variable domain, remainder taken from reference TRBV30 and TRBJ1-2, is SQTIHQWPATLVQPVGSPLSLECTVEGTSNPNLYWYRQAAGRGLQLLFYSVGIGQISSEVPQNLSASRPQDRQFILSSKKLLLSDSGFYLCAWLSGAGAYGYTFGSGTRLTVV.

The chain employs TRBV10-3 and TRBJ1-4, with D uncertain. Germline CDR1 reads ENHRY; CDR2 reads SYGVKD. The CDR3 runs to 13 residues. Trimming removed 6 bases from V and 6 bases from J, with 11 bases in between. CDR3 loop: CAISWERDEKLFF. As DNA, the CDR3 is TGTGCCATCAGCTGGGAGAGGGATGAAAAACTGTTTTTT.

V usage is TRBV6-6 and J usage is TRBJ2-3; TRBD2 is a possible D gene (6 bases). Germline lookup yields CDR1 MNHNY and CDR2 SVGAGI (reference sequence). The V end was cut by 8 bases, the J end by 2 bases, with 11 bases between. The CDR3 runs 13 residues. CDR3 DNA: TGTGCCAGCCTTCGCGGGGACACAGATACGCAGTATTTT. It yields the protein CASLRGDTDTQYF.

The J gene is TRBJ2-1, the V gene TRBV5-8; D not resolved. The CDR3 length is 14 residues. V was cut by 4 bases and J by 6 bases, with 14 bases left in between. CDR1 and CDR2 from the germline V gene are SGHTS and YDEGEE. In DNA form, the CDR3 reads TGTGCCAGCAGCCAAAGCAGACCCCCCAATGAGCAGTTCTTC. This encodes CASSQSRPPNEQFF.

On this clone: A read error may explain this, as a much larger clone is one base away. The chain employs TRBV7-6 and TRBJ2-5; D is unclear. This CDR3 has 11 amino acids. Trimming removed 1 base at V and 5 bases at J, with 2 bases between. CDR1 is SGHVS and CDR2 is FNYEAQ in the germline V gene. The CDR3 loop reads CASSLVETQYF. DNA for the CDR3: TGTGCCAGCAGCTTAGTGGAGACCCAGTACTTC. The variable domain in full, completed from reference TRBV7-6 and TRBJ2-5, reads GAGVSQSPRYKVTKRGQDVALRCDPISGHVSLYWYRQALGQGPEFLTYFNYEAQQDKSGLPNDRFSAERPEGSISTLTIQRTEQRDSAMYRCASSLVETQYFGPGTRLLVL.

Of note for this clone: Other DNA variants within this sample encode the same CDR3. The CDR3 nucleotides read TGTGCCTGGAGCCTAGGGCCGAACGAGCAGTACTTC. This codes for CAWSLGPNEQYF. This chain connects TRBV30 to TRBJ2-7, with unresolved D. Germline lookup yields CDR1 GTSNPN and CDR2 SVGIG (reference sequence). V gave up 3 bases and J gave up 5 bases, with 11 bases separating them. The length of the CDR3 is 12 residues.

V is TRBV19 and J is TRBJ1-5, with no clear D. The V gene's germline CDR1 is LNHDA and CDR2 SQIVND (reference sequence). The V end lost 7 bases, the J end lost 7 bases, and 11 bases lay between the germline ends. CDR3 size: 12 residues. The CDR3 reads CASTLGPQPQHF. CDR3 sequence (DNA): TGTGCCAGTACCCTCGGCCCACAGCCCCAGCATTTT.

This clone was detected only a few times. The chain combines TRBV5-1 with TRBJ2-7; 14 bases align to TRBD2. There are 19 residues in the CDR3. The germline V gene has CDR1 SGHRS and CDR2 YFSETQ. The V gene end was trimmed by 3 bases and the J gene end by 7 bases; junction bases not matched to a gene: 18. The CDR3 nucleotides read TGCGCCAGCAGCTCCGGGACTAGCGGGAGCCCGGTGACTGTAGGTGAGCAGTACTTC. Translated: CASSSGTSGSPVTVGEQYF. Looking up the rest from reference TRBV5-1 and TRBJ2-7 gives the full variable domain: KAGVTQTPRYLIKTRGQQVTLSCSPISGHRSVSWYQQTPGQGLQFLFEYFSETQRNKGNFPGRFSGRQFSNSRSEMNVSTLELGDSALYLCASSSGTSGSPVTVGEQYFGPGTRLTVT.

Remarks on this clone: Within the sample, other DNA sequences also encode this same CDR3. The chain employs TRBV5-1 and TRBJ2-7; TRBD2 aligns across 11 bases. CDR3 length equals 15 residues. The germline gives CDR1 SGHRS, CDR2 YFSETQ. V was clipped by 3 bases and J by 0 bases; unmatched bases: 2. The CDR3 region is CASSSGTSGSYEQYF. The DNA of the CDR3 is TGCGCCAGCAGCTCCGGGACTAGCGGCTCCTACGAGCAGTACTTC.

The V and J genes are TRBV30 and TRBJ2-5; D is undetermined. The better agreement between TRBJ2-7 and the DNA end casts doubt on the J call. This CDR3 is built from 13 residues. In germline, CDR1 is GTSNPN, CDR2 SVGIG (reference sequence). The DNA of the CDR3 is TGTGCCTGGAGTGCTCGCCTCGATGACGAGCAGTACTTC. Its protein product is CAWSARLDDEQYF.

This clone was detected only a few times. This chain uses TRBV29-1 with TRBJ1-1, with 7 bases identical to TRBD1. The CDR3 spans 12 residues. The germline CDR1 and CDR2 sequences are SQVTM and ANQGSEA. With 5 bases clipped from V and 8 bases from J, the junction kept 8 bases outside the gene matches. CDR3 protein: CSVLTGPKEAFF. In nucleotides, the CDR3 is TGCAGCGTTCTGACAGGGCCCAAGGAAGCTTTCTTT.

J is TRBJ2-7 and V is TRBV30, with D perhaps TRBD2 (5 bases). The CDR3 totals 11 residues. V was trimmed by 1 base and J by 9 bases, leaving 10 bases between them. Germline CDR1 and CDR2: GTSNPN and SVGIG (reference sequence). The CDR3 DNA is TGTGCCTGGAGTGGTGGTCGGGGGCAGTACTTC. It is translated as CAWSGGRGQYF.

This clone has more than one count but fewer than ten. The CDR3 DNA reads as TGTGCCAGCAGCGCGAACTACAATGAGCAGTTCTTC. Translation gives CASSANYNEQFF. The chain links TRBV9 to TRBJ2-1; unclear D gene. V was trimmed by 3 bases and J by 3 bases, leaving 4 bases between them. CDR3 length: 12 amino acids. The germline V gene encodes CDR1 SGDLS and CDR2 YYNGEE.

DNA for the CDR3: TGCGCCAGCAGCCAAGATATGTGGAGACCACCGGGACGCAGAAAAGAGACCCAGTACTTC. It translates to CASSQDMWRPPGRRKETQYF. The chain is built from TRBV4-3 and TRBJ2-5; D assignment may be TRBD1 or TRBD2 (5 bases each). Trimming removed 0 bases at V and 3 bases at J, with 26 bases between. The CDR3 covers 20 residues. Germline V gene sequence: CDR1 LGHNA, CDR2 YSLEER.

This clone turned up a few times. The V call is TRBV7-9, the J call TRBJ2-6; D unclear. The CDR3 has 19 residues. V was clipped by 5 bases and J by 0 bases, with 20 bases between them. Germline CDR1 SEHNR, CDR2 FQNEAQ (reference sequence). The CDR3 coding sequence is TGTGCCAGCAGCGATCACGTGAAAATTACTACCTCTGGGGCCAACGTCCTGACTTTC. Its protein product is CASSDHVKITTSGANVLTF.

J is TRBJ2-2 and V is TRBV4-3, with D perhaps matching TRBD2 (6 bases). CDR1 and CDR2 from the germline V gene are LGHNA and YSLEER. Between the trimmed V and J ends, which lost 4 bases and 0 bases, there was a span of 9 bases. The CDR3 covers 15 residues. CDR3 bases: TGCGCCAGCAGCCCGGGAGTTTCGAACACCGGGGAGCTGTTTTTT. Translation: CASSPGVSNTGELFF.

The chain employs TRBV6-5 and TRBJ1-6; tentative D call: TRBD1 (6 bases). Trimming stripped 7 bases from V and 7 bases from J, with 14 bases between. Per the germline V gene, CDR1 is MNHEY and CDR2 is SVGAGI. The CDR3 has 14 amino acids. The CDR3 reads CASTYRVENSPLHF. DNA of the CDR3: TGTGCCAGCACCTACAGGGTAGAGAATTCACCCCTCCACTTT.

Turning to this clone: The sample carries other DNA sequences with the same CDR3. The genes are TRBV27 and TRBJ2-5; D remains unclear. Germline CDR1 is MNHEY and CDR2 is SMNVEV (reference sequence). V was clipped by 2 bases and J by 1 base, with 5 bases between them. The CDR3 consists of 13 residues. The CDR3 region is CASSLRPQETQYF. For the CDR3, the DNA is TGTGCCAGCAGTTTACGGCCCCAAGAGACCCAGTACTTC.

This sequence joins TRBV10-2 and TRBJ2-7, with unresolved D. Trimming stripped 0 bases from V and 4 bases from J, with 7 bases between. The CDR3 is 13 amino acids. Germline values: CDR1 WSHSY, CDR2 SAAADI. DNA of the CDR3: TGCGCCAGCAGTGAGTCTGGATTGTACGAGCAGTACTTC. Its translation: CASSESGLYEQYF.

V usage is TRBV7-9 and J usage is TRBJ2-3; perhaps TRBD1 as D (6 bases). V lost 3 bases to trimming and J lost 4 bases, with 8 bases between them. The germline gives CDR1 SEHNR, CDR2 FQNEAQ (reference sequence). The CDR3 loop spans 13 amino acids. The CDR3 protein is CASSFTGSDTQYF. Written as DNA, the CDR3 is TGTGCCAGCAGCTTTACAGGGTCAGATACGCAGTATTTT. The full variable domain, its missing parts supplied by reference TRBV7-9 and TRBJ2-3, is DTGVSQNPRHKITKRGQNVTFRCDPISEHNRLYWYRQTLGQGPEFLTYFQNEAQLEKSRLLSDRFSAERPKGSFSTLEIQRTEQGDSAMYLCASSFTGSDTQYFGPGTRLTVL.

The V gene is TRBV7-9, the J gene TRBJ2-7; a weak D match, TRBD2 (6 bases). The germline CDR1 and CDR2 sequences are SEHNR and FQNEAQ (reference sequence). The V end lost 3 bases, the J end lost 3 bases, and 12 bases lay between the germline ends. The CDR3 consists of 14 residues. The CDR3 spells CASSFSGGDYEQYF. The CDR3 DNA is TGTGCCAGCAGCTTTAGCGGCGGAGACTACGAGCAGTACTTC.

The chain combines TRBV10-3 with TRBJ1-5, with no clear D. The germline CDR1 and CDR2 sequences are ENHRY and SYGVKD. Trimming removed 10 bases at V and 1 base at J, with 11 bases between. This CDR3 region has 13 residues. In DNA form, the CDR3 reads TGTGCCAGCAGAAAGGTCAGCAATCAGCCCCAGCATTTT. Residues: CASRKVSNQPQHF.

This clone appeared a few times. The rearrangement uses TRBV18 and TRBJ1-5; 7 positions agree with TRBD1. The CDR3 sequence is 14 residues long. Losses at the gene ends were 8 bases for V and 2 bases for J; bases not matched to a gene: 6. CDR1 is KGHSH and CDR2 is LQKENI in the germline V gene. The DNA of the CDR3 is TGTGCCAGCGCCGACAGGGAAGGCAATCAGCCCCAGCATTTT. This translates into CASADREGNQPQHF.

The chain's CDR3 is CASSNSGSTYNEQFF. In nucleotides, the CDR3 is TGTGCCAGCAGCAATAGCGGGAGCACCTACAATGAGCAGTTCTTC. This chain connects TRBV7-2 to TRBJ2-1; 9 nucleotides match TRBD2. V trimming: 5 bases; J trimming: 2 bases; junction bases outside the gene matches: 4. In germline, CDR1 is SGHTA, CDR2 FQGNSA. This CDR3 contains 15 residues.

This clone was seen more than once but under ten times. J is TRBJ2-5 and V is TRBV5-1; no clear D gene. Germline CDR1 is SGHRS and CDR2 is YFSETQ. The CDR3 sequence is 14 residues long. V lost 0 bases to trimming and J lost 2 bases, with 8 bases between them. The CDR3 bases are TGCGCCAGCAGCTTGGCCCGACTGCAAGAGACCCAGTACTTC. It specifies CASSLARLQETQYF.

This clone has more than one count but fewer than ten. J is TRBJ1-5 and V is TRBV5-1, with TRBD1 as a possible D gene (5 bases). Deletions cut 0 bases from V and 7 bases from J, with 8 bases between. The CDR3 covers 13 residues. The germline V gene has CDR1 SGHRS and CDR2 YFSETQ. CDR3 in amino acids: CASSLEGYQPQHF. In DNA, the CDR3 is TGCGCCAGCAGCTTGGAGGGGTACCAGCCCCAGCATTTT.

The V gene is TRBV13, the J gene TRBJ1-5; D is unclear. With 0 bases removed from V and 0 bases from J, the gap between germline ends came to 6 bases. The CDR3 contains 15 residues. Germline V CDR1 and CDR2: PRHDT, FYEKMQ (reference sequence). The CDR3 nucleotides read TGTGCCAGCAGCTTAGGTCTGAATAGCAATCAGCCCCAGCATTTT. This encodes CASSLGLNSNQPQHF.